The 17 T cell receptor beta chains below were found in one sample sequenced in a study of CD8 T cells in Susac syndrome. The RNA, about 0.45 to 1 ug, was put through reverse transcription using random hexamers. Via MiXCR, TCRdb re-called the immunoSEQ multiplex PCR reads, giving one row per CDR3 protein. The table has some 200,000 distinct CDR3 sequences, just under 95% seen once. Sequencing was done on a sample of CD4+ T cells from PBMCs. The receptors come from a human donor in good health.

This chain joins TRBV30 and TRBJ2-2; TRBD2 matches at 11 bases. The CDR3 is 15 amino acids. V lost 0 bases, J lost 6 bases, and 3 bases stayed unmatched. The V gene's germline CDR1 is GTSNPN and CDR2 SVGIG (reference sequence). The CDR3 sequence is CAWSVQTSGAGELFF. In nucleotides, the CDR3 is TGTGCCTGGAGTGTACAGACTAGCGGGGCCGGGGAGCTGTTTTTT.

The chain is built from TRBV7-2 and TRBJ2-1, with TRBD2 identical over 10 bases. The CDR3 has 15 amino acids. Germline V gives CDR1 SGHTA, CDR2 FQGNSA. The J segment lost 8 bases and the V segment lost 5 bases, leaving 9 bases of the junction unmatched. CDR3 bases: TGTGCCAGCAGCCCCTCTAGCGGGAGCTATGATGAGCAGTTCTTC. Protein sequence: CASSPSSGSYDEQFF.

The rearrangement uses TRBV11-2 and TRBJ1-4; no clear D. Germline V CDR1 and CDR2: SGHAT, FQNNGV. The CDR3 has 14 amino acids. Trimming left V 3 bases short and J 2 bases short, with 7 bases between. Here the CDR3 DNA reads TGTGCCAGCAGCTTGGAATCGACTAATGAAAAACTGTTTTTT. It specifies CASSLESTNEKLFF.

This chain links TRBV30 with TRBJ2-2, with a weak D call TRBD2 (6 bases). This CDR3 contains 13 residues. The V gene lost 5 bases and the J gene lost 7 bases, with 14 bases spanning the gap. Germline-derived CDR1 and CDR2 are GTSNPN and SVGIG (reference sequence). CDR3 coding DNA: TGTGCCTGGGTGGAGAGGCGGGACGGGGAGCTGTTTTTT. Encoded protein: CAWVERRDGELFF. Together with reference TRBV30 and TRBJ2-2, the CDR3 gives the full variable domain: SQTIHQWPATLVQPVGSPLSLECTVEGTSNPNLYWYRQAAGRGLQLLFYSVGIGQISSEVPQNLSASRPQDRQFILSSKKLLLSDSGFYLCAWVERRDGELFFGEGSRLTVL.

The CDR3 loop is CASSFFVSISSSSYEQYF. The CDR3 region has the DNA TGTGCCAGCAGTTTTTTTGTCTCAATTTCCTCTTCTTCCTACGAGCAGTACTTC. The V and J genes are TRBV27 and TRBJ2-7; D is uncertain. In germline, CDR1 is MNHEY, CDR2 SMNVEV (reference sequence). Deletions cut 3 bases from V and 1 base from J, with 22 bases between. This CDR3 comprises 18 residues.

The genes are TRBV20-1 and TRBJ1-2, with D perhaps TRBD1 (6 bases). The CDR3 sequence is 10 residues long. Germline lookup yields CDR1 DFQATT and CDR2 SNEGSKA (reference sequence). The CDR3: CSVRGLGYTF. For the CDR3, the DNA is TGCAGCGTTCGGGGGCTTGGCTACACCTTC.

The chain uses TRBV29-1 and TRBJ1-2; TRBD1 matches at 7 bases. Germline V gives CDR1 SQVTM, CDR2 ANQGSEA. Trimming removed 6 bases from V and 4 bases from J; junction bases left unmatched: 5. The CDR3 spans 12 residues. The CDR3 coding sequence is TGCAGCGTCCGGACAGGATCCTATGGCTACACCTTC. Its protein product is CSVRTGSYGYTF.

This clonotype has only one observation. At one end the junction does not follow the germline gene, possibly because of a read error. The V call is TRBV29-1, the J call TRBJ2-1, with unresolved D. CDR1 and CDR2 from the germline V gene are SQVTM and ANQGSEA. The CDR3 is 10 residues long. The CDR3 DNA follows: TGCAGCGTTTACCCTCCACAGCGCCTCTTC. It encodes CSVYPPQRLF.

This chain links TRBV29-1 with TRBJ2-1, with 10 nucleotides matching TRBD2. The CDR3 is 14 residues long. In germline, CDR1 is SQVTM, CDR2 ANQGSEA. V lost 4 bases, J lost 4 bases, and 4 bases stayed unmatched. The DNA for the CDR3 is TGCAGCGTTGTGGGACTAGCGACTTACAATGAGCAGTTCTTC. It codes for CSVVGLATYNEQFF.

The V and J genes are TRBV20-1 and TRBJ1-5, with a possible D match to TRBD1 (5 bases). The CDR3 spans 17 residues. Between the trimmed V and J ends, which lost 1 base and 1 base, there was a span of 17 bases. Germline-derived CDR1 and CDR2 are DFQATT and SNEGSKA (reference sequence). CDR3 sequence: CSARVASGLRSNQPQHF. Here the CDR3 DNA reads TGCAGTGCTAGAGTAGCCTCGGGGCTTCGAAGCAATCAGCCCCAGCATTTT.

The rearrangement links TRBV19 to TRBJ2-3; no clear D. The CDR3 is 12 amino acids. Germline V gives CDR1 LNHDA, CDR2 SQIVND (reference sequence). V was shortened by 5 bases and J by 6 bases, with 9 bases between the two germline ends. This CDR3 is CASSGSGDTQYF. As DNA, the CDR3 is TGTGCCAGTAGTGGATCCGGGGATACGCAGTATTTT. Based on the CDR3 plus reference TRBV19 and TRBJ2-3, the full variable domain is DGGITQSPKYLFRKEGQNVTLSCEQNLNHDAMYWYRQDPGQGLRLIYYSQIVNDFQKGDIAEGYSVSREKKESFPLTVTSAQKNPTAFYLCASSGSGDTQYFGPGTRLTVL.

The CDR3 loop reads CSASPGQEIGNEQFF. Written as DNA, the CDR3 is TGCAGTGCTAGCCCAGGGCAGGAGATTGGCAATGAGCAGTTCTTC. The chain uses TRBV20-1 and TRBJ2-1; D is possibly TRBD1 (5 bases). V was pared by 3 bases and J by 6 bases, with 18 bases between. This CDR3 contains 15 residues. The germline V gene encodes CDR1 DFQATT and CDR2 SNEGSKA (reference sequence).

CDR3: CASSPPPGRNTEAFF. The DNA of the CDR3 is TGTGCCAGCTCACCCCCGCCTGGGCGGAACACTGAAGCTTTCTTT. The rearrangement links TRBV18 to TRBJ1-1; D ambiguous. Trimming left V 3 bases short and J 1 base short, with 12 bases between. Germline V lookup: CDR1 KGHSH, CDR2 LQKENI. The CDR3 runs 15 residues.

The chain uses TRBV20-1 and TRBJ2-4; D gene ambiguous. Germline loops: CDR1 DFQATT, CDR2 SNEGSKA (reference sequence). V gave up 3 bases and J gave up 0 bases, with 12 bases separating them. The CDR3 has 15 residues. DNA for the CDR3: TGCAGTGCTAGTATTTACCGAGGAGCCAAAAACATTCAGTACTTC. Its translation: CSASIYRGAKNIQYF.

The gene calls are TRBV20-1 and TRBJ2-1; 10 bases match TRBD2. V dropped 1 base and J dropped 4; count of bases not matched to a gene: 7. Germline V gene sequence: CDR1 DFQATT, CDR2 SNEGSKA (reference sequence). CDR3 length: 16 amino acids. This CDR3 is CSARVASGREYNEQFF. In DNA form, the CDR3 reads TGCAGTGCTAGAGTGGCTAGCGGGAGAGAATACAATGAGCAGTTCTTC.

This clonotype appeared once. The CDR3 DNA is TGTGCCAGCAGTTTCAGGTCAGATACGCAGTATTTT. Translated, it gives CASSFRSDTQYF. The V gene is TRBV28, the J gene TRBJ2-3, with D unclear. The germline V gene has CDR1 MDHEN and CDR2 SYDVKM. V was shortened by 3 bases and J by 4 bases, with 5 bases between the two germline ends. The CDR3 has 12 residues. The whole variable domain, remainder taken from reference TRBV28 and TRBJ2-3, is DVKVTQSSRYLVKRTGEKVFLECVQDMDHENMFWYRQDPGLGLRLIYFSYDVKMKEKGDIPEGYSVSREKKERFSLILESASTNQTSMYLCASSFRSDTQYFGPGTRLTVL.

The chain is built from TRBV28 and TRBJ1-2; 10 nucleotides agree with TRBD1. Germline assignment: CDR1 MDHEN and CDR2 SYDVKM. V shed 8 bases, J shed 4 bases, and the junction held 7 bases outside the gene matches. There are 14 residues in the CDR3. The CDR3 bases are TGTGCCAGCCTGGGGACAGGGGCTAGCTATGGCTACACCTTC. This translates into CASLGTGASYGYTF.